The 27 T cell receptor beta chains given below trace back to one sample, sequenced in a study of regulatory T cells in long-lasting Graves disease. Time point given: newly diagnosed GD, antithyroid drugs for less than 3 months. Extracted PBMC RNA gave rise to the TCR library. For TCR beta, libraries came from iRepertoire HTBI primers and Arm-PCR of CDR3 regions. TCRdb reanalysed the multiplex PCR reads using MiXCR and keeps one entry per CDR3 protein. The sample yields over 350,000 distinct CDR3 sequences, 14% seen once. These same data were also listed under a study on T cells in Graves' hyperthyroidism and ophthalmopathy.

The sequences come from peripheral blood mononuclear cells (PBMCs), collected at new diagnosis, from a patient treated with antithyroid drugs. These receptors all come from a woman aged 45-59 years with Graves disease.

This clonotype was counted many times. In nucleotides, the CDR3 is TGCGCCAGCAGCGGGGGACAGCCGGGCTACAATGAGCAGTTCTTC. Residues: CASSGGQPGYNEQFF. The chain carries TRBV5-1 and TRBJ2-1, with 7 bases aligning to TRBD1. V lost 4 bases, J lost 3 bases, and 7 bases stayed unmatched. CDR1 and CDR2 (germline): SGHRS, YFSETQ. The CDR3 loop spans 15 amino acids.

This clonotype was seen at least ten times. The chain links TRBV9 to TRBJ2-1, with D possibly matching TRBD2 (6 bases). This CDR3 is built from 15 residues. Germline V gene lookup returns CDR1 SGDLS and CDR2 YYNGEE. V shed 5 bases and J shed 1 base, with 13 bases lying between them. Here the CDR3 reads CASSVGAGSYNEQFF. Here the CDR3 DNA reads TGTGCCAGCAGTGTTGGAGCGGGTTCCTACAATGAGCAGTTCTTC.

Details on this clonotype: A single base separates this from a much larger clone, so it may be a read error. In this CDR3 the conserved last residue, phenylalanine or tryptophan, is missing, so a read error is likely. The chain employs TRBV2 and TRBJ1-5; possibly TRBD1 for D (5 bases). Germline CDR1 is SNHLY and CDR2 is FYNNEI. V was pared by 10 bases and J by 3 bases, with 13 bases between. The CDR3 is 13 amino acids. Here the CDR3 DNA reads TGTGCCACTGGGGCTGACAACAATCAGCCCCAGCATCTT. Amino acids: CATGADNNQPQHL.

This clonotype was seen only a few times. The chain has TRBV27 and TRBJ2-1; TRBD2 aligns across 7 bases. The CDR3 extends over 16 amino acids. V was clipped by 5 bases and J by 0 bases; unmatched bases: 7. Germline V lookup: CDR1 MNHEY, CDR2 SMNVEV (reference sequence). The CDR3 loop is CASSTSGASSYNEQFF. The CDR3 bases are TGTGCCAGCAGTACCAGCGGGGCCAGCTCCTACAATGAGCAGTTCTTC.

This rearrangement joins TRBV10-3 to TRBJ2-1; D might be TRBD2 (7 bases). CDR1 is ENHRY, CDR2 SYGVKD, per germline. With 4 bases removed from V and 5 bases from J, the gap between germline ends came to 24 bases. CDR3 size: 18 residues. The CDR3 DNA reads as TGTGCCATCAGTGCGGGCCCTGGGGGCGGGAGCTTTGACAATGAGCAGTTCTTC. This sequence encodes CAISAGPGGGSFDNEQFF.

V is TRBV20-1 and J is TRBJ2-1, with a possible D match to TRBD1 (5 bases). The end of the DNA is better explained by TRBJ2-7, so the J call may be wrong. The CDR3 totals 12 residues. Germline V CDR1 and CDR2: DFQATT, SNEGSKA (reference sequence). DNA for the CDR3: TGCAGTGCTAGAGCAGGGCCGTACGAGCAGTACTTC. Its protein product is CSARAGPYEQYF.

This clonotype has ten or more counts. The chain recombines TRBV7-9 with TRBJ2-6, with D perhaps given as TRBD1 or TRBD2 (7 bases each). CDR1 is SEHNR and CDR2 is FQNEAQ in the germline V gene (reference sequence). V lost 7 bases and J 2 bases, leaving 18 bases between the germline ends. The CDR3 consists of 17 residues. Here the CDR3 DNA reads TGTGCCAGCATTCCGACAGGGAGGGAAGCTGGGGCCAACGTCCTGACTTTC. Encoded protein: CASIPTGREAGANVLTF.

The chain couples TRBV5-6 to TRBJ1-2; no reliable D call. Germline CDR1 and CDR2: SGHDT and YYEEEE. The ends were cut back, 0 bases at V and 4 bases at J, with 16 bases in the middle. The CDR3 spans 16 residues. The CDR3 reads CASSLGGADSFYGYTF. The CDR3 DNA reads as TGTGCCAGCAGCTTGGGGGGTGCAGATTCATTCTATGGCTACACCTTC. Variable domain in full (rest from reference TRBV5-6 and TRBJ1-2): DAGVTQSPTHLIKTRGQQVTLRCSPKSGHDTVSWYQQALGQGPQFIFQYYEEEERQRGNFPDRFSGHQFPNYSSELNVNALLLGDSALYLCASSLGGADSFYGYTFGSGTRLTVV.

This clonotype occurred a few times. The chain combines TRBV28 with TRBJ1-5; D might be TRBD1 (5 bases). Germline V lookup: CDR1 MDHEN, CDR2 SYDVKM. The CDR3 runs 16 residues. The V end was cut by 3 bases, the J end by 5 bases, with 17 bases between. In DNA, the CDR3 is TGTGCCAGCAGTTTTTCCTTCGACAGCCGAGATCAGCCCCAGCATTTT. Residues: CASSFSFDSRDQPQHF.

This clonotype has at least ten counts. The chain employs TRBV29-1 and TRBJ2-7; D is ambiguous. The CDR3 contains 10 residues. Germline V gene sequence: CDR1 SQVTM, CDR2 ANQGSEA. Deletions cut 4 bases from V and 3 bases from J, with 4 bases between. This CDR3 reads CSVGGYEQYF. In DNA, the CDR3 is TGCAGCGTTGGGGGCTACGAGCAGTACTTC.

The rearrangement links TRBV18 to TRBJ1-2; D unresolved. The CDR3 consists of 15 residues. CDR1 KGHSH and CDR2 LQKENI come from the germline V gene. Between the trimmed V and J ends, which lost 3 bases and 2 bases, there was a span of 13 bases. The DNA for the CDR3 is TGTGCCAGCTCACCGGAGGGAGCGGCCAACTATGGCTACACCTTC. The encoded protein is CASSPEGAANYGYTF. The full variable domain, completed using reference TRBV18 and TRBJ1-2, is NAGVMQNPRHLVRRRGQEARLRCSPMKGHSHVYWYRQLPEEGLKFMVYLQKENIIDESGMPKERFSAEFPKEGPSILRIQQVVRGDSAAYFCASSPEGAANYGYTFGSGTRLTVV.

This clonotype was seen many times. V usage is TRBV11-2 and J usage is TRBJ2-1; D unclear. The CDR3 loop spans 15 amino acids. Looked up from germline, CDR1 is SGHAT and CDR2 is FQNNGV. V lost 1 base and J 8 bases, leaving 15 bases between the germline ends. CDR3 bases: TGTGCCAGCAGCTTAGCTAGTAGGGTTTACGATGAGCAGTTCTTC. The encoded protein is CASSLASRVYDEQFF.

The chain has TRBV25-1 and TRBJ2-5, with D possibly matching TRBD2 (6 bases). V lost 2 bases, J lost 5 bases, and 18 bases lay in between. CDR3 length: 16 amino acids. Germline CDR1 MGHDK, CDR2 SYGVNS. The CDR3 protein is CASSEKLWEARETQYF. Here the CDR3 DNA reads TGTGCCAGCAGTGAAAAGTTGTGGGAGGCAAGGGAGACCCAGTACTTC.

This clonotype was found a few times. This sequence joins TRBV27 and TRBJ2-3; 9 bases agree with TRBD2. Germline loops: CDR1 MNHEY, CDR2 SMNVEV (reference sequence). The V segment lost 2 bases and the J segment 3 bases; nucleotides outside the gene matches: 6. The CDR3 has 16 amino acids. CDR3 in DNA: TGTGCCAGCAGTTTACACACCCTAGCGGGAACAGATACGCAGTATTTT. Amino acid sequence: CASSLHTLAGTDTQYF.

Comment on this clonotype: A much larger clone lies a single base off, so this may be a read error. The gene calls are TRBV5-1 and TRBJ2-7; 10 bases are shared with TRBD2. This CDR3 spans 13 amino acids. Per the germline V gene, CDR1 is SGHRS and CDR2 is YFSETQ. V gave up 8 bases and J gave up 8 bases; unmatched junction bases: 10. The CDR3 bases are TGCGCCAGTCACGGGACTAGCGTGCTCAAGCAGTACTTC. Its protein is CASHGTSVLKQYF. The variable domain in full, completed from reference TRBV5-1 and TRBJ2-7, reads KAGVTQTPRYLIKTRGQQVTLSCSPISGHRSVSWYQQTPGQGLQFLFEYFSETQRNKGNFPGRFSGRQFSNSRSEMNVSTLELGDSALYLCASHGTSVLKQYFGPGTRLTVT.

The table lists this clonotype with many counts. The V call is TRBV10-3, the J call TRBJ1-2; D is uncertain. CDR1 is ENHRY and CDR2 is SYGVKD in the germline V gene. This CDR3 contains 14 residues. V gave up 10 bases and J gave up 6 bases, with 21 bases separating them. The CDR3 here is CATENPGYLDGYTF. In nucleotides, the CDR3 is TGTGCCACCGAGAACCCCGGTTATTTGGATGGCTACACCTTC.

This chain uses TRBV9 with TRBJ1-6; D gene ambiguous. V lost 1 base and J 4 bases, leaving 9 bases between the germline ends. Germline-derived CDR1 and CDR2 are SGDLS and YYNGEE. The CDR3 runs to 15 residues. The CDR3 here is CASSVQDSYNSPLHF. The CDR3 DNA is TGTGCCAGCAGCGTACAGGATTCTTATAATTCACCCCTCCACTTT.

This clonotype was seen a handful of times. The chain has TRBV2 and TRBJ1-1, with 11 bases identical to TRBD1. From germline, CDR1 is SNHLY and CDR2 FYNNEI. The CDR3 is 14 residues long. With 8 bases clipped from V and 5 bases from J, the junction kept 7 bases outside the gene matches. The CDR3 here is CASLTGTGGTEAFF. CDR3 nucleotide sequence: TGTGCCAGCCTAACCGGGACAGGGGGTACTGAAGCTTTCTTT.

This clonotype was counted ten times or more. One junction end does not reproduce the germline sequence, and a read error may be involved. In DNA, the CDR3 is TGCGCCAGCAGCGCCGGGCCCAACTATGGCTACACCTTC. Translation gives CASSAGPNYGYTF. The chain is built from TRBV6-2 or TRBV6-3 and TRBJ1-2, with D hard to call. The CDR3 length is 13 residues. The germline V gene has CDR1 MNHEY and CDR2 SVGEGT.

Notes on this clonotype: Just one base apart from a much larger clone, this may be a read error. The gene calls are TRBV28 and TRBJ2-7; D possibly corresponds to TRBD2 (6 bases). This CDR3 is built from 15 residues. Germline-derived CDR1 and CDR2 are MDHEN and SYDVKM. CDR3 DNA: TGTGCCAGCAGTTGGGACTTTTCGAGCTCCTACGAGCAGTGCTTC. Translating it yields CASSWDFSSSYEQCF.

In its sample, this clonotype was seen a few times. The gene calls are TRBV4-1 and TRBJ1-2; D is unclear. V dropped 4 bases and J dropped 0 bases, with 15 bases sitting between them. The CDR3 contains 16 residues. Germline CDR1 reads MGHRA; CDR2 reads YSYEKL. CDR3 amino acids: CASSLPYQVANYGYTF. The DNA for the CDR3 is TGCGCCAGCAGCCTTCCATACCAGGTAGCTAACTATGGCTACACCTTC.

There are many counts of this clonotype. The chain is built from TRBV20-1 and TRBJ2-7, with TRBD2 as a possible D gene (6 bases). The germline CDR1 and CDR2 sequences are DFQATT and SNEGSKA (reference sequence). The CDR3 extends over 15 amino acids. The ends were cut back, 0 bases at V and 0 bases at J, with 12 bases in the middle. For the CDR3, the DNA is TGCAGTGCTAGAGATCGGGCGGGACGCTCCTACGAGCAGTACTTC. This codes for CSARDRAGRSYEQYF.

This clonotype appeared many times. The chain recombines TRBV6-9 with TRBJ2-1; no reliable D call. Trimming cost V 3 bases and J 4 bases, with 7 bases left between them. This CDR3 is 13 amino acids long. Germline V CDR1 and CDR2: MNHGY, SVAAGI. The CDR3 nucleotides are TGTGCCAGCAGTTACGAGTGGTACAATGAGCAGTTCTTC. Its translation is CASSYEWYNEQFF.

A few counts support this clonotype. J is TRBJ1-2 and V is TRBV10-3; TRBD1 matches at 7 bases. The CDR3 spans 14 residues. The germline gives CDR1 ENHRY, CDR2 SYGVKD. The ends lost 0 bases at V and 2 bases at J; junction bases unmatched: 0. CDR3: CAISESTGNYGYTF. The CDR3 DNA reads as TGTGCCATCAGTGAGTCGACAGGGAACTATGGCTACACCTTC.

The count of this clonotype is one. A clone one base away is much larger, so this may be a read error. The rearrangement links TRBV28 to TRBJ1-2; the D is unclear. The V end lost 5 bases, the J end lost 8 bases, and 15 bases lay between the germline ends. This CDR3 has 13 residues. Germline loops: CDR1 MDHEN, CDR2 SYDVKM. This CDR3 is CASSTEPFGGYTF. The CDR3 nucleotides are TGTGCCAGCAGTACAGAGCCCTTCGGCGGCTACACCTTC.

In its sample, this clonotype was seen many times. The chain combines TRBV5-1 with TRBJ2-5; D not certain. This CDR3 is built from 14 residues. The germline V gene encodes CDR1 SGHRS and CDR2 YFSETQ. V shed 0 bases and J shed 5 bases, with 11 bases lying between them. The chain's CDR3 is CASSLEKGRETQYF. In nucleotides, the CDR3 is TGCGCCAGCAGCTTGGAGAAGGGTCGGGAGACCCAGTACTTC. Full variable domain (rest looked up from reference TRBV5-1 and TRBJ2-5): KAGVTQTPRYLIKTRGQQVTLSCSPISGHRSVSWYQQTPGQGLQFLFEYFSETQRNKGNFPGRFSGRQFSNSRSEMNVSTLELGDSALYLCASSLEKGRETQYFGPGTRLLVL.

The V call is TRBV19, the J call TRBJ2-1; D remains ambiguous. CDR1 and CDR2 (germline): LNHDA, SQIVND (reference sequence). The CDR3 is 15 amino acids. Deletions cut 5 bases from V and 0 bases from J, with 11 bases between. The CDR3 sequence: CASSYESFSYNEQFF. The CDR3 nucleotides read TGTGCCAGTAGTTATGAGTCATTCTCCTACAATGAGCAGTTCTTC.